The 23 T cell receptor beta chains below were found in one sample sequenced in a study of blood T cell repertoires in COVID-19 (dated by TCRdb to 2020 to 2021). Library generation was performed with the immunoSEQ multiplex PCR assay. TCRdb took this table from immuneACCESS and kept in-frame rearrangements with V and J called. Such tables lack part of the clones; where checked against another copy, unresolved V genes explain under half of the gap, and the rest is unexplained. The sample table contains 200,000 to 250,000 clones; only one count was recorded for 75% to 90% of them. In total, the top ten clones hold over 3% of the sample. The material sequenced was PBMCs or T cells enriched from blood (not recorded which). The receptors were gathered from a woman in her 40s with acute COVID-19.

The CDR3 here is CASSLGASPNNEQFF. In DNA, the CDR3 is TGTGCCAGCAGCTTAGGCGCTAGCCCCAACAATGAGCAGTTCTTC. The V and J genes are TRBV5-4 and TRBJ2-1, with D possibly matching TRBD2 (5 bases). Trimming removed 2 bases at V and 5 bases at J, with 14 bases between. Germline CDR1 SGHNT, CDR2 YYREEE (reference sequence). The CDR3 runs to 15 residues.

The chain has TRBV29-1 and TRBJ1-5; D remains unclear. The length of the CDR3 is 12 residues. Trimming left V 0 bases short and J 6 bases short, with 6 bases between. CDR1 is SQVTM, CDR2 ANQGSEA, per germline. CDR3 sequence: CSVEDRFQPQHF. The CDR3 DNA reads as TGCAGCGTTGAAGATCGGTTTCAGCCCCAGCATTTT.

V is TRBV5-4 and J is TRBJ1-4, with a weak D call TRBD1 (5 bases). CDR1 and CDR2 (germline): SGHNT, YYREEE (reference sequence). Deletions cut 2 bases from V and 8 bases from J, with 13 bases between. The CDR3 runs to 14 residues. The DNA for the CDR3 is TGTGCCAGCAGCTTCCGGGGGGATAGAGAAAAACTGTTTTTT. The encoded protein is CASSFRGDREKLFF.

CDR3 amino acids: CASALGAYNEQFF. CDR3 nucleotide sequence: TGTGCCAGCGCCTTAGGGGCCTACAATGAGCAGTTCTTC. The V call is TRBV6-4, the J call TRBJ2-1, with D possibly TRBD1 on 5 matching bases. Trimming cost V 8 bases and J 2 bases, with 10 bases left between them. This CDR3 region has 13 residues. Germline CDR1 and CDR2: MRHNA and SNTAGT.

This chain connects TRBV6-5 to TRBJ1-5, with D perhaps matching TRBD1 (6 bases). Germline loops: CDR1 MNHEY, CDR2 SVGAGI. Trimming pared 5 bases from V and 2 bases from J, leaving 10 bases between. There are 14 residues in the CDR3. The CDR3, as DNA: TGTGCCAGCAGTCCAGGACAGCGCAATCAGCCCCAGCATTTT. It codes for CASSPGQRNQPQHF.

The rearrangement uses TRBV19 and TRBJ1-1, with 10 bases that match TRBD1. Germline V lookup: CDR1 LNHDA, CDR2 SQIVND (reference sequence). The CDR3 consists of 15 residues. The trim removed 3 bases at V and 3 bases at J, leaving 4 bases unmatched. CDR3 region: CASSMWDRGDTEAFF. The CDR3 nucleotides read TGTGCCAGTAGTATGTGGGACAGGGGAGACACTGAAGCTTTCTTT.

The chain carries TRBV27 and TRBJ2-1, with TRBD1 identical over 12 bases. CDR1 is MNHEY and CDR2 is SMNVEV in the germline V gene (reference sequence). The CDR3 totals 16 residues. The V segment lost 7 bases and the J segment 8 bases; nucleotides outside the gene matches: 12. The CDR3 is CASNRPGQGAIDEQFF. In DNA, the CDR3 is TGTGCCAGCAATCGACCGGGACAGGGGGCAATCGATGAGCAGTTCTTC.

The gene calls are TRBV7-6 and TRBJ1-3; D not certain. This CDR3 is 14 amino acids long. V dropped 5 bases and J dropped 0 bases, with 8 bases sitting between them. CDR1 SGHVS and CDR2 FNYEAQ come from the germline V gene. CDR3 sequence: CASSITSSGNTIYF. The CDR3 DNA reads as TGTGCCAGCAGCATTACTAGCTCTGGAAACACCATATATTTT.

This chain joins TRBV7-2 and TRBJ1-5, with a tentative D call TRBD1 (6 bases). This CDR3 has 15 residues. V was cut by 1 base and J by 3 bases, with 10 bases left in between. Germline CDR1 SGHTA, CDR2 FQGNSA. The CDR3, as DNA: TGTGCCAGCAGCTTAGATCGGACAGTCAATCAGCCCCAGCATTTT. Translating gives CASSLDRTVNQPQHF.

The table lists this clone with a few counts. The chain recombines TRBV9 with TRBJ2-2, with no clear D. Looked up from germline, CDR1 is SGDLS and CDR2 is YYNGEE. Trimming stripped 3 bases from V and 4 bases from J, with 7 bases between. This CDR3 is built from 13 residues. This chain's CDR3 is CASSAQATGELFF. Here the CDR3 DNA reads TGTGCCAGCAGCGCGCAGGCCACCGGGGAGCTGTTTTTT. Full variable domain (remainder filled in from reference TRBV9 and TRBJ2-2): DSGVTQTPKHLITATGQRVTLRCSPRSGDLSVYWYQQSLDQGLQFLIQYYNGEERAKGNILERFSAQQFPDLHSELNLSSLELGDSALYFCASSAQATGELFFGEGSRLTVL.

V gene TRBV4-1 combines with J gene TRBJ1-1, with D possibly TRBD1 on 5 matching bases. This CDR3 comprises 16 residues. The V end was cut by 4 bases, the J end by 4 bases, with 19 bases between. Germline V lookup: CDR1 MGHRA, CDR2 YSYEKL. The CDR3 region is CASSRSPGRGVTEAFF. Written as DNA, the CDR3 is TGCGCCAGCAGCCGCAGTCCCGGACGGGGGGTCACTGAAGCTTTCTTT.

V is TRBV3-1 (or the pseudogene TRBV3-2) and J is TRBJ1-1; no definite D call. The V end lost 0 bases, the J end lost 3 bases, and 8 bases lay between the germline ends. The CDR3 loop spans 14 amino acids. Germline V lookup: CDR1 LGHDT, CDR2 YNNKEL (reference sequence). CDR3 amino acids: CASSQDGDYTEAFF. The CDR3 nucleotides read TGTGCCAGCAGCCAAGATGGAGATTACACTGAAGCTTTCTTT.

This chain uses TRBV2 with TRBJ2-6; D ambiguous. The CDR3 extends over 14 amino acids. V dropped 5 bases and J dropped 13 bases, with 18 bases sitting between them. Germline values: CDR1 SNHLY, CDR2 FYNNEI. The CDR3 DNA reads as TGTGCCAGCAGTTACGACACCTCCACCCAGGTCCTGACTTTC. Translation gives CASSYDTSTQVLTF.

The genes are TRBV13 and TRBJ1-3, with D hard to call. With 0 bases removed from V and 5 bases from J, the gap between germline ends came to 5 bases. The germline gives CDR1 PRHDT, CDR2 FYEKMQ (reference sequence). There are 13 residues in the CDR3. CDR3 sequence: CASSLGRRNTIYF. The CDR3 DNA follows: TGTGCCAGCAGCTTAGGCAGGAGAAACACCATATATTTT.

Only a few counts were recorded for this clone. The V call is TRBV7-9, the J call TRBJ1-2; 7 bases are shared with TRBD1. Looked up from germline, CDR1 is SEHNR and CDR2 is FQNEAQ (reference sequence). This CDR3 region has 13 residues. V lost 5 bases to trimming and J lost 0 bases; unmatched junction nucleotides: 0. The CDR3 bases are TGTGCCAGCAGCCAGGGGGCTAACTATGGCTACACCTTC. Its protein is CASSQGANYGYTF.

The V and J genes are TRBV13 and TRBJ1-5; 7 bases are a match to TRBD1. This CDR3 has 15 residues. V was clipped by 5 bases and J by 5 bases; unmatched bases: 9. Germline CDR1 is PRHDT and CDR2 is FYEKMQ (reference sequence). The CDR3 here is CASSDGQARDQPQHF. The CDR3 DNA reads TGTGCCAGCAGCGACGGACAGGCTCGGGATCAGCCCCAGCATTTT.

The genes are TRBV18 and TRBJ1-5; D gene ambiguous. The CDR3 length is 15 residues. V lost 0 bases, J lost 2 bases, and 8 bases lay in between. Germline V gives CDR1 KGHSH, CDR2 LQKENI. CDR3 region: CASSPPSGGNQPQHF. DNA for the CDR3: TGTGCCAGCTCACCACCTTCCGGAGGCAATCAGCCCCAGCATTTT.

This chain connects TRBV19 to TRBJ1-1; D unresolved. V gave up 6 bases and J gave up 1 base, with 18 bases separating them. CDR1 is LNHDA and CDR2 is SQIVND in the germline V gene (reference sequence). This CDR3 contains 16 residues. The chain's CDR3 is CASRALKIQQNTEAFF. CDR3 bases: TGTGCCAGTAGGGCGCTAAAAATACAGCAGAACACTGAAGCTTTCTTT.

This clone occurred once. The CDR3: CASSYWRNEQFF. CDR3 DNA: TGTGCCAGCAGTTATTGGAGAAATGAGCAGTTCTTC. V and J are TRBV6-2 or TRBV6-3 and TRBJ2-1; D gene ambiguous. Germline CDR1 reads MNHEY; CDR2 reads SVGEGT. There are 12 residues in the CDR3. V lost 3 bases, J lost 7 bases, and 7 bases lay in between.

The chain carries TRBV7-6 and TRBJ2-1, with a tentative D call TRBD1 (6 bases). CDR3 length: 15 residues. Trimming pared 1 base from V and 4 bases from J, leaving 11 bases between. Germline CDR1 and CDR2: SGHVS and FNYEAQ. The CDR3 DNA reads TGTGCCAGCAGCTTAGAACAGGGCCTGTACAATGAGCAGTTCTTC. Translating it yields CASSLEQGLYNEQFF.

The CDR3 protein is CASSPSSGDGNTIYF. CDR3 bases: TGCGCCAGCAGCCCTTCGTCCGGGGATGGAAACACCATATATTTT. The chain couples TRBV5-1 to TRBJ1-3, with unresolved D. This CDR3 region has 15 residues. V dropped 4 bases and J dropped 3 bases, with 14 bases sitting between them. Germline V gives CDR1 SGHRS, CDR2 YFSETQ.

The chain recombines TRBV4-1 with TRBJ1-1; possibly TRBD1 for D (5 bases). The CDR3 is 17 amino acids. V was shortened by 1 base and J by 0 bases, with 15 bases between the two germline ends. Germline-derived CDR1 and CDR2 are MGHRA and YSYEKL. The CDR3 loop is CASSQGLLGGVNTEAFF. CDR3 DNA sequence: TGCGCCAGCAGCCAAGGATTATTGGGAGGGGTGAACACTGAAGCTTTCTTT.

CDR3 in amino acids: CASSPGQSNEKLFF. The CDR3 coding sequence is TGTGCCAGCAGCCCGGGACAGTCTAATGAAAAACTGTTTTTT. This chain joins TRBV5-5 and TRBJ1-4; 7 nucleotides align to TRBD1. The trim removed 4 bases at V and 3 bases at J, leaving 3 bases unmatched. Germline assignment: CDR1 SGHKS and CDR2 YYEKEE (reference sequence). CDR3 length: 14 residues.